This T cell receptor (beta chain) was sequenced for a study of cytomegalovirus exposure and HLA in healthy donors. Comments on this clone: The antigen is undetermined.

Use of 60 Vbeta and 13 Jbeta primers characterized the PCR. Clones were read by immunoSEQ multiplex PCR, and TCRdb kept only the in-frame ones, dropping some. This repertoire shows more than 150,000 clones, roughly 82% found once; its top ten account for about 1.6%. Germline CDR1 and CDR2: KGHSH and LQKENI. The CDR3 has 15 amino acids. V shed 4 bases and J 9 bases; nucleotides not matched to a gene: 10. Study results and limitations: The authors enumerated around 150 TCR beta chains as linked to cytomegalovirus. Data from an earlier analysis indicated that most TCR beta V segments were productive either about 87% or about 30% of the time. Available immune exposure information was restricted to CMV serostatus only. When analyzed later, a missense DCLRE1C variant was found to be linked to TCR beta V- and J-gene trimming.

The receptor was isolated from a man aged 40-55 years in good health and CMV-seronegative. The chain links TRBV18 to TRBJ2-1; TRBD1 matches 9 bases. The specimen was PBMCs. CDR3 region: CASSLRDREGSEQFF. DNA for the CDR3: TGTGCCAGCTCACTACGGGACAGGGAGGGATCTGAGCAGTTCTTC.